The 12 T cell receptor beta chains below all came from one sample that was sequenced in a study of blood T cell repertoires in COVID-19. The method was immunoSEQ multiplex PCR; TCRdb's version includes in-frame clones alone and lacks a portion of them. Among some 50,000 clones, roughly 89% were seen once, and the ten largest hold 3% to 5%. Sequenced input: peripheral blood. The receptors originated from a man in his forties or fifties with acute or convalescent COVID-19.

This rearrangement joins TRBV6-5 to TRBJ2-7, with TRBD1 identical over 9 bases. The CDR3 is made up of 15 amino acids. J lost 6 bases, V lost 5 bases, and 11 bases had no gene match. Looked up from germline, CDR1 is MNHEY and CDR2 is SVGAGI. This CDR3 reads CASSRTGTGIGEQYF. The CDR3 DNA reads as TGTGCCAGCAGTAGAACCGGGACAGGGATAGGCGAGCAGTACTTC.

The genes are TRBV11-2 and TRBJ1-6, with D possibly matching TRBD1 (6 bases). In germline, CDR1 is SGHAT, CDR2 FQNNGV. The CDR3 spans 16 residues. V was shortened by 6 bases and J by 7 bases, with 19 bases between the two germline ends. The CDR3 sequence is CASRRLQGRTNSPLHF. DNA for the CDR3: TGTGCCAGCAGAAGACTACAGGGACGTACGAATTCACCCCTCCACTTT.

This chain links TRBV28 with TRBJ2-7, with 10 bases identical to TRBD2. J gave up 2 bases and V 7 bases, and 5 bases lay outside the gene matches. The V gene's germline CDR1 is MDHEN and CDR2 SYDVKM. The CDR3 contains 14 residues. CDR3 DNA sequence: TGTGCCAGCACCCTAGCGGGAGTAGCCTACGAGCAGTACTTC. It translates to CASTLAGVAYEQYF.

The CDR3 DNA reads as TGTGCCAGCAGTGAAAGCGGGGGTGCCTCCTACAATGAGCAGTTCTTC. It codes for CASSESGGASYNEQFF. The chain couples TRBV6-1 to TRBJ2-1; 8 nucleotides agree with TRBD2. The CDR3 consists of 16 residues. The V and J ends lost 2 bases and 0 bases, in that order; junction bases with no gene match: 3. Germline values: CDR1 MNHNS, CDR2 SASEGT.

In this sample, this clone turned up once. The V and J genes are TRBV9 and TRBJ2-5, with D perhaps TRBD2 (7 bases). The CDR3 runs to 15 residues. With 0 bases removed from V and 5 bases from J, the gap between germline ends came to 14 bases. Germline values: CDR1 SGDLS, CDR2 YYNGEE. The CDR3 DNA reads TGTGCCAGCAGCGTAGAGGGGGGGCGCTGGGAGACCCAGTACTTC. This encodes CASSVEGGRWETQYF.

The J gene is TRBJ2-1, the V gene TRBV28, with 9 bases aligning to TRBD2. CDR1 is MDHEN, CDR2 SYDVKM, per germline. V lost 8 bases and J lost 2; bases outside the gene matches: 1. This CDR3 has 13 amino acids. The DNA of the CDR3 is TGTGCCAGCCTAGCGGGACCCTACAATGAGCAGTTCTTC. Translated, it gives CASLAGPYNEQFF.

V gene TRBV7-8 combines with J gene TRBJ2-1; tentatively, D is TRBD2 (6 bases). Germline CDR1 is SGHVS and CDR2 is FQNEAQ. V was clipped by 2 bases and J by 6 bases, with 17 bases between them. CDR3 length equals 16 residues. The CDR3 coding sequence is TGTGCCAGCAGCTTACGAGGGACTGATGGCCCCAATGAGCAGTTCTTC. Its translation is CASSLRGTDGPNEQFF. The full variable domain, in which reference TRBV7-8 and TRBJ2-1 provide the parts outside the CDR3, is GAGVSQSPRYKVAKRGQDVALRCDPISGHVSLFWYQQALGQGPEFLTYFQNEAQLDKSGLPSDRFFAERPEGSVSTLKIQRTQQEDSAVYLCASSLRGTDGPNEQFFGPGTRLTVL.

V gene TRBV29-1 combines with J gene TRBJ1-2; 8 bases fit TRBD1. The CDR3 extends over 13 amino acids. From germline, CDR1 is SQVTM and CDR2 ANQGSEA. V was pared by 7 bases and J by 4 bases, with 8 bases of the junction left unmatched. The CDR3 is CSALPGQGYGYTF. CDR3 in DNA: TGCAGCGCACTACCAGGACAGGGCTATGGCTACACCTTC.

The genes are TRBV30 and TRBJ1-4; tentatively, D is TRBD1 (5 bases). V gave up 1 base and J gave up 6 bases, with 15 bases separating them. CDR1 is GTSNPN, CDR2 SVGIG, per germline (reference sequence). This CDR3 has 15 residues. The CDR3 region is CAWSGTGTHYEKLFF. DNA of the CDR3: TGTGCCTGGAGTGGAACCGGGACTCACTATGAAAAACTGTTTTTT.

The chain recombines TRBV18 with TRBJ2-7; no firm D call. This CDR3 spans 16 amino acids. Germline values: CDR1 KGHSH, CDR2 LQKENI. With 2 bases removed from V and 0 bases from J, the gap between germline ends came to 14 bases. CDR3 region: CASSPFDSRSSYEQYF. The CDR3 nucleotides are TGTGCCAGCTCACCATTTGACTCAAGAAGCTCCTACGAGCAGTACTTC. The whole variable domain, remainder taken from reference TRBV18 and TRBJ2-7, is NAGVMQNPRHLVRRRGQEARLRCSPMKGHSHVYWYRQLPEEGLKFMVYLQKENIIDESGMPKERFSAEFPKEGPSILRIQQVVRGDSAAYFCASSPFDSRSSYEQYFGPGTRLTVT.

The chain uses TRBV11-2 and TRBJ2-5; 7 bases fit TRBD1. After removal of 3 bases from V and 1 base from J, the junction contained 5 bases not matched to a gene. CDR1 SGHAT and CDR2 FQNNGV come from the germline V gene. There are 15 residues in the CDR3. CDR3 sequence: CASSFIGTAQETQYF. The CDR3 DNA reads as TGTGCCAGCAGCTTTATTGGGACAGCCCAAGAGACCCAGTACTTC. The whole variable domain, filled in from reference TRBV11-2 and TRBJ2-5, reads EAGVAQSPRYKIIEKRQSVAFWCNPISGHATLYWYQQILGQGPKLLIQFQNNGVVDDSQLPKDRFSAERLKGVDSTLKIQPAKLEDSAVYLCASSFIGTAQETQYFGPGTRLLVL.

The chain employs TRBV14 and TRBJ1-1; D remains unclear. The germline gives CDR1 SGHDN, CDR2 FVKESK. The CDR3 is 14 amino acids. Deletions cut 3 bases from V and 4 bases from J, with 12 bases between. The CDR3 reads CASSQGGRSTEAFF. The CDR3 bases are TGTGCCAGCAGCCAGGGAGGGAGGAGCACTGAAGCTTTCTTT.